This T cell receptor (beta chain) was captured by sequencing in a study of blood T cell repertoires in COVID-19. Study overall: Donors in the United States, Italy and Spain gave samples during acute or convalescent COVID-19. PBMCs, B-cell-depleted T cells, or T cells provided the cDNA or gDNA that made up the material.

Seattle patients were enrolled while actively infected and followed longitudinally. The V and J ends lost 7 bases and 3 bases, in that order; junction bases with no gene match: 9. The CDR3 length is 14 residues. CDR1 and CDR2 from the germline V gene are SGDLS and YYNGEE. Original analysis: Estimated nucleated cell counts came from reference gene primer amplification. Produced via immunoSEQ multiplex PCR; TCRdb's table is partial and in-frame only. V, J and clone size are taken as reported in that table, and D and trimming were inferred from the DNA itself. The top ten hold about 1% of the sample, which has about 480,000 clones, 85% to 90% seen once.

The J gene is TRBJ2-7, the V gene TRBV9; 8 positions agree with TRBD2. Sequencing was carried out using peripheral blood. This sequence was found in a man aged 18 to 35 with COVID-19, enrolled during active disease. The CDR3 sequence: CASGGGTRDYEQYF. CDR3 DNA: TGTGCCAGCGGGGGTGGGACTAGGGACTACGAGCAGTACTTC.